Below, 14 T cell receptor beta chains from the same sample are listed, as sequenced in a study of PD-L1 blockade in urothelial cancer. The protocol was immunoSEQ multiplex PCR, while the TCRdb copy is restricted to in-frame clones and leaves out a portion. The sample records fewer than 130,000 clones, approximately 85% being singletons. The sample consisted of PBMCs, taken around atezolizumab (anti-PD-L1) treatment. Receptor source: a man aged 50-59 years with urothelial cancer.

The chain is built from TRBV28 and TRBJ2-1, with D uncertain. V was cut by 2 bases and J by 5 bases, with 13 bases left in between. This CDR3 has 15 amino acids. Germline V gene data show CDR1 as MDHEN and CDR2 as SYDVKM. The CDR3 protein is CASSLPGSLNNEQFF. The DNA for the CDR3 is TGTGCCAGCAGTTTACCAGGATCCCTCAACAATGAGCAGTTCTTC.

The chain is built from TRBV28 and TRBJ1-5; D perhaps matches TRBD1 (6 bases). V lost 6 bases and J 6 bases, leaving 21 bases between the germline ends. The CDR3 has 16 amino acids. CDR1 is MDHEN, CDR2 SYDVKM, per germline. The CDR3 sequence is CASRALSLRGRQPQHF. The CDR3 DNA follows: TGTGCCAGCAGAGCCCTTTCACTGCGGGGGCGTCAGCCCCAGCATTTT.

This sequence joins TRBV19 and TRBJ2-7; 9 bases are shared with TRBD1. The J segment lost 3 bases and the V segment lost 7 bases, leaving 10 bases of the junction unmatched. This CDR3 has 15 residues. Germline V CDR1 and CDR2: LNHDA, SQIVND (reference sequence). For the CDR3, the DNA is TGTGCCAGTAACCAACCGGGACAGGGAATCTACGAGCAGTACTTC. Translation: CASNQPGQGIYEQYF.

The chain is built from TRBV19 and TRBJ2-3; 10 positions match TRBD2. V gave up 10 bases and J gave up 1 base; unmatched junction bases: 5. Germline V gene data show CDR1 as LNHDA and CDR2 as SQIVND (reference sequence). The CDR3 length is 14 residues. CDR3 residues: CATVAGGRTDTQYF. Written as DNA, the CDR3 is TGTGCCACCGTAGCGGGAGGTCGCACAGATACGCAGTATTTT. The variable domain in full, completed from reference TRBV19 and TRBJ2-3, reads DGGITQSPKYLFRKEGQNVTLSCEQNLNHDAMYWYRQDPGQGLRLIYYSQIVNDFQKGDIAEGYSVSREKKESFPLTVTSAQKNPTAFYLCATVAGGRTDTQYFGPGTRLTVL.

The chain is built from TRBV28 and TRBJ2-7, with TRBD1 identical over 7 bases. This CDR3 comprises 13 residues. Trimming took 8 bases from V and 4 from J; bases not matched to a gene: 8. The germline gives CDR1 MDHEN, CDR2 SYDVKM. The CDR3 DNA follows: TGTGCCAGCGGTAGGGACAGCTATTACGAGCAGTACTTC. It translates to CASGRDSYYEQYF.

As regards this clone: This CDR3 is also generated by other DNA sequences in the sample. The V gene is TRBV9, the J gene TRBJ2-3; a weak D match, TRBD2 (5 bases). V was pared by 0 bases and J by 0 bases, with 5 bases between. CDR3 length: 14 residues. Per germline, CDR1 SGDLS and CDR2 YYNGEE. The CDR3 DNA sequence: TGTGCCAGCAGCGTAGCGGGGAGCACAGATACGCAGTATTTT. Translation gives CASSVAGSTDTQYF.

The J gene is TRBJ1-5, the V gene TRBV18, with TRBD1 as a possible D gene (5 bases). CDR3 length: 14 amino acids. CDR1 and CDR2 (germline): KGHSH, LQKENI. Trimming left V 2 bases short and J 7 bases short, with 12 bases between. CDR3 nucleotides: TGTGCCAGCTCACCAGGTCCAGGGCTGCAGCCCCAGCATTTT. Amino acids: CASSPGPGLQPQHF.

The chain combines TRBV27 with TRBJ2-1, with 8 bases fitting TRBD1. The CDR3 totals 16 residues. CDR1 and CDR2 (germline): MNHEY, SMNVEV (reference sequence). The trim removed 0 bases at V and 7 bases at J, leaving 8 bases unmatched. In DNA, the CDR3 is TGTGCCAGCAGTTTATCGGGCAGGGGGCTAAGGAATGAGCAGTTCTTC. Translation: CASSLSGRGLRNEQFF.

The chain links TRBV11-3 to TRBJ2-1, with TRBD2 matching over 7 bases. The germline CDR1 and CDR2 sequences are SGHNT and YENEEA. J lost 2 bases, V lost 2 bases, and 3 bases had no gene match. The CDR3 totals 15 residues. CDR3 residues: CASSLMGGTYNEQFF. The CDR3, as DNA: TGTGCCAGCAGCTTAATGGGAGGGACCTACAATGAGCAGTTCTTC.

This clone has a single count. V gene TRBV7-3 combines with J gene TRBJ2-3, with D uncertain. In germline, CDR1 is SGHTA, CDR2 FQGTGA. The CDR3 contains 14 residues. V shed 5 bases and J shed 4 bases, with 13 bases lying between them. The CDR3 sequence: CASSPGTAADTQYF. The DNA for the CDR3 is TGTGCCAGCAGCCCAGGAACGGCAGCAGATACGCAGTATTTT.

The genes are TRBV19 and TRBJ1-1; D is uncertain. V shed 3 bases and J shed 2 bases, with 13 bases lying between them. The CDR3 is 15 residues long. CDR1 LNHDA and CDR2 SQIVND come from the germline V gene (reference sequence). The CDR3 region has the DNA TGTGCCAGTAGTATGTGGGGAGGAAGAAACACTGAAGCTTTCTTT. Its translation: CASSMWGGRNTEAFF.

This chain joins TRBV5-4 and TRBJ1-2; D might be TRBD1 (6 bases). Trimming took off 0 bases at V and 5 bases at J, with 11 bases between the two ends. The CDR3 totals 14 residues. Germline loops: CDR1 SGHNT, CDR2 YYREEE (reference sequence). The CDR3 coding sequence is TGTGCCAGCAGCTTGGGGGGGCTAGATTATGGCTACACCTTC. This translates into CASSLGGLDYGYTF.

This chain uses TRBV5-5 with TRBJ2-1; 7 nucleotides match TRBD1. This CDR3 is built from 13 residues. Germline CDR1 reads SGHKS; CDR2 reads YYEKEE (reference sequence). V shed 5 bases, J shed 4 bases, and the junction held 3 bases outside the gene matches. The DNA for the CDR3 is TGTGCCAGCAGACTACAGGGGTACAATGAGCAGTTCTTC. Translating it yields CASRLQGYNEQFF.

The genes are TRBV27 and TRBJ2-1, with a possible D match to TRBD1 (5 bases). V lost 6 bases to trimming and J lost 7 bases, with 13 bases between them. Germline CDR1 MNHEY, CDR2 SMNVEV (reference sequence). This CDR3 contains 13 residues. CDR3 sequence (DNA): TGTGCCAGCAGGGACAATCTAAGGAATGAGCAGTTCTTC. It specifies CASRDNLRNEQFF.